This T cell receptor (beta chain) was sequenced during a study of identifying expanded T cells in peripheral blood. This CDR3 comprises 13 residues. Trimming removed 5 bases from V and 1 base from J, with 8 bases in between. CDR1 is MNHNY and CDR2 is SVGAGI in the germline V gene (reference sequence). Libraries were prepared by immunoSEQ multiplex PCR; TCRdb keeps only in-frame clonotypes and omits some of them. Among about 97,000 clones listed, around 88% were seen once. The TCR sequence derives from a person aged 18 to 70 in good health. V and J are TRBV6-6 and TRBJ1-2; possibly TRBD1 for D (5 bases). Input material: blood. This CDR3 reads CASSRTFNYGYTF. CDR3 sequence (DNA): TGTGCCAGCAGTCGGACATTTAACTATGGCTACACCTTC.